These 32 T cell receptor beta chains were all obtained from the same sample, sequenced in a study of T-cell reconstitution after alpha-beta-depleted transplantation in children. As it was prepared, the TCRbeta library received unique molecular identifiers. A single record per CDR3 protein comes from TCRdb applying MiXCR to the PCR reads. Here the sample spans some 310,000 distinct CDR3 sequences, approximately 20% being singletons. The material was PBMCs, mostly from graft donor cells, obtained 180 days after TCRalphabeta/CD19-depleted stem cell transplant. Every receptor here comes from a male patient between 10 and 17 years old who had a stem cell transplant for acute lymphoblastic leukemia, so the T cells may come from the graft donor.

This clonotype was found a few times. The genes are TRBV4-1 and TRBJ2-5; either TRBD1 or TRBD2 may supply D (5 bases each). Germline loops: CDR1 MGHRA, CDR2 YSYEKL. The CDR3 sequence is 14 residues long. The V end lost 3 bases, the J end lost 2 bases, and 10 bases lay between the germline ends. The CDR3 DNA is TGCGCCAGCAGCCAGCAGGGACGTCAAGAGACCCAGTACTTC. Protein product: CASSQQGRQETQYF.

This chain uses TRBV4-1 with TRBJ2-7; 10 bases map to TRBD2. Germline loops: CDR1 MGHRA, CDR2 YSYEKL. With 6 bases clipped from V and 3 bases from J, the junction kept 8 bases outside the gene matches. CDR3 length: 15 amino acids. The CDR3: CASRPSGSYGYEQYF. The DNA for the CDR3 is TGCGCCAGCAGACCTAGCGGGAGCTATGGCTACGAGCAGTACTTC.

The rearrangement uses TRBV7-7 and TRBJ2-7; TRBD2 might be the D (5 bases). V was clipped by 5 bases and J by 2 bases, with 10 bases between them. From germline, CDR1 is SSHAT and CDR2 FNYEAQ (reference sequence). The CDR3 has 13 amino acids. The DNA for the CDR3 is TGTGCCAGCAGCCCGGGGTGGGCCTACGAGCAGTACTTC. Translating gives CASSPGWAYEQYF.

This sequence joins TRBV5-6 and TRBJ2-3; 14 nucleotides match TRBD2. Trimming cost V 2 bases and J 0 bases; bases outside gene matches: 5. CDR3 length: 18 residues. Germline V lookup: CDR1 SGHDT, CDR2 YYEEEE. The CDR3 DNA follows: TGTGCCAGCAGCTTCGGGACTAGCGGGAGACTAAGCACAGATACGCAGTATTTT. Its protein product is CASSFGTSGRLSTDTQYF. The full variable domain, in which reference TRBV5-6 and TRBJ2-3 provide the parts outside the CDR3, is DAGVTQSPTHLIKTRGQQVTLRCSPKSGHDTVSWYQQALGQGPQFIFQYYEEEERQRGNFPDRFSGHQFPNYSSELNVNALLLGDSALYLCASSFGTSGRLSTDTQYFGPGTRLTVL.

CDR3 sequence: CATSRDARDTEAFF. The CDR3 coding sequence is TGTGCCACCAGCAGAGATGCGAGAGACACTGAAGCTTTCTTT. V gene TRBV15 combines with J gene TRBJ1-1; D is ambiguous. The CDR3 runs to 14 residues. Germline V lookup: CDR1 LNHNV, CDR2 YYDKDF (reference sequence). Trimming left V 0 bases short and J 3 bases short, with 8 bases between.

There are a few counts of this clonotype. The CDR3 loop is CASKPSGVVNEQFF. As DNA, the CDR3 is TGTGCCAGCAAACCTAGCGGGGTAGTCAATGAGCAGTTCTTC. The genes are TRBV6-1 and TRBJ2-1; 9 bases fit TRBD2. The CDR3 has 14 residues. V lost 7 bases and J lost 6; bases outside the gene matches: 7. CDR1 and CDR2 (germline): MNHNS, SASEGT.

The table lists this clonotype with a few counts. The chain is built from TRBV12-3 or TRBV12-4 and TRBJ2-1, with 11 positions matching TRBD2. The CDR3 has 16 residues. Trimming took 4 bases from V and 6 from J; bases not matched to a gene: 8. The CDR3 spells CASSYLAGGLFNEQFF. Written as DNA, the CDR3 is TGTGCCAGCAGTTATTTAGCGGGAGGGCTCTTCAATGAGCAGTTCTTC.

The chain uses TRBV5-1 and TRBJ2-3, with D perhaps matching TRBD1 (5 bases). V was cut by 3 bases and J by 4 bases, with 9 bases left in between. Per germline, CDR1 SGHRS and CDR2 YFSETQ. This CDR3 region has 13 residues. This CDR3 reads CASSSQGSDTQYF. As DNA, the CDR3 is TGCGCCAGCAGCTCCCAGGGCTCAGATACGCAGTATTTT.

The CDR3 loop is CATGTGENIQYF. CDR3 nucleotide sequence: TGTGCCACCGGAACAGGGGAAAACATTCAGTACTTC. The chain recombines TRBV7-9 with TRBJ2-4; 7 bases fit TRBD1. This CDR3 is built from 12 residues. V was clipped by 10 bases and J by 5 bases; unmatched bases: 5. Germline CDR1 is SEHNR and CDR2 is FQNEAQ (reference sequence).

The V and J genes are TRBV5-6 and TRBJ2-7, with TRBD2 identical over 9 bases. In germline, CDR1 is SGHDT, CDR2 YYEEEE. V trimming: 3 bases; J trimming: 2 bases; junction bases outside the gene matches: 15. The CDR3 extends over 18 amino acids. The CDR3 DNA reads TGTGCCAGCAGCTACGTTGGGACTAGCCCTTGGAGAACCTACGAGCAGTACTTC. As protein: CASSYVGTSPWRTYEQYF. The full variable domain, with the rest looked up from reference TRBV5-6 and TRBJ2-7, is DAGVTQSPTHLIKTRGQQVTLRCSPKSGHDTVSWYQQALGQGPQFIFQYYEEEERQRGNFPDRFSGHQFPNYSSELNVNALLLGDSALYLCASSYVGTSPWRTYEQYFGPGTRLTVT.

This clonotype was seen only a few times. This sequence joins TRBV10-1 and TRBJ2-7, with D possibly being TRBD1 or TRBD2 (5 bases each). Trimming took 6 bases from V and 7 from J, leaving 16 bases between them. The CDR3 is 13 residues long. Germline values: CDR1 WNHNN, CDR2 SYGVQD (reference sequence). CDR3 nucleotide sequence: TGCGCCAGCAGCGGGGACCCCAGTCGAGAGCAGTACTTC. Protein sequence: CASSGDPSREQYF.

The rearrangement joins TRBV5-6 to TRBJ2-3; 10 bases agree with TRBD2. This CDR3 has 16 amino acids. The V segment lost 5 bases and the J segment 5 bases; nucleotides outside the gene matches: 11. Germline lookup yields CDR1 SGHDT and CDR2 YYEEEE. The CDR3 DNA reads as TGTGCCAGCAGTCCTCTTCTAGCGGGAGCTGGAGATACGCAGTATTTT. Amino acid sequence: CASSPLLAGAGDTQYF.

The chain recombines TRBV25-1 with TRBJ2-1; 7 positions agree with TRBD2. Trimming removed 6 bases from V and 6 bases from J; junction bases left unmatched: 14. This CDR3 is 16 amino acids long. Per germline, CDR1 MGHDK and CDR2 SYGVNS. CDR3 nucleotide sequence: TGTGCCAGCAGCTCACAACGGCTAGCGGACATCAATGAGCAGTTCTTC. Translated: CASSSQRLADINEQFF.

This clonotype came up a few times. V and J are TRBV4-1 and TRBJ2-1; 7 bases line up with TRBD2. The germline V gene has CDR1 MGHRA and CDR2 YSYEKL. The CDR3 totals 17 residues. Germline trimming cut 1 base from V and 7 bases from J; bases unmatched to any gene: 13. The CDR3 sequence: CASSQVASGHGDNEQFF. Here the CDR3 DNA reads TGCGCCAGCAGCCAAGTTGCTAGCGGACATGGGGATAATGAGCAGTTCTTC.

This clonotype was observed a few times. CDR3 protein: CASSVGGLASNEQYF. CDR3 nucleotides: TGTGCCAGCAGCGTAGGGGGACTAGCGTCGAACGAGCAGTACTTC. J is TRBJ2-7 and V is TRBV9; TRBD2 aligns across 10 bases. Germline CDR1 is SGDLS and CDR2 is YYNGEE. The CDR3 totals 15 residues. Trimming removed 0 bases from V and 5 bases from J; junction bases left unmatched: 5.

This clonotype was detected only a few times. This chain's CDR3 is CASSYRTGGYGYTF. As DNA, the CDR3 is TGTGCCAGCAGTTACCGAACAGGGGGTTATGGCTACACCTTC. The genes are TRBV6-5 and TRBJ1-2; 8 bases line up with TRBD1. Germline V gene sequence: CDR1 MNHEY, CDR2 SVGAGI. There are 14 residues in the CDR3. The V and J ends lost 2 bases and 5 bases, in that order; junction bases with no gene match: 4.

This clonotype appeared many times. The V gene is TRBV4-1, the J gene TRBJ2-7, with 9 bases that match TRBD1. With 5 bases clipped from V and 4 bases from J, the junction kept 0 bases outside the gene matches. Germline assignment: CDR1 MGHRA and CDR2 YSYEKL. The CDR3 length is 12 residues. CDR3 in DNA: TGCGCCAGCAGCGGGACAGGGTACGAGCAGTACTTC. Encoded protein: CASSGTGYEQYF.

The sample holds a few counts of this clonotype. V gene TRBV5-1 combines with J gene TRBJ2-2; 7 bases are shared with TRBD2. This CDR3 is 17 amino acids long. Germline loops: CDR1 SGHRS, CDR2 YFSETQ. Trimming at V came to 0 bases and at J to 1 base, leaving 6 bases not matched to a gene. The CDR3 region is CASSLAAQRENTGELFF. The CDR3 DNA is TGCGCCAGCAGCTTGGCAGCCCAGCGGGAGAACACCGGGGAGCTGTTTTTT.

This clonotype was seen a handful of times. CDR3 sequence reads: CATRPAGDEREQYF. The DNA for the CDR3 is TGCGCCACCAGGCCCGCGGGAGACGAGCGCGAGCAGTACTTC. The chain couples TRBV5-1 to TRBJ2-7; 7 nucleotides match TRBD2. CDR1 SGHRS and CDR2 YFSETQ come from the germline V gene. The ends lost 9 bases at V and 6 bases at J; junction bases unmatched: 15. The CDR3 has 14 residues.

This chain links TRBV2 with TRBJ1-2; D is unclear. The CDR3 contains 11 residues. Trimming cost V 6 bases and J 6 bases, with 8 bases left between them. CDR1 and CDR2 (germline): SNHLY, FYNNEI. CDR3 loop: CASRAGDGYTF. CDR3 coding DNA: TGTGCCAGCAGGGCAGGAGATGGCTACACCTTC.

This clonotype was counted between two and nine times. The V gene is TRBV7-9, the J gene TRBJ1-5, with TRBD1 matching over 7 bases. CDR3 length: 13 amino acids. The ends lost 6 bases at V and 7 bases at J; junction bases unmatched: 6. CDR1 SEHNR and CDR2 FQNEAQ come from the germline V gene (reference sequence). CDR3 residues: CASSRDSPQPQHF. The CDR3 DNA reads TGTGCCAGCAGTCGGGACAGCCCCCAGCCCCAGCATTTT.

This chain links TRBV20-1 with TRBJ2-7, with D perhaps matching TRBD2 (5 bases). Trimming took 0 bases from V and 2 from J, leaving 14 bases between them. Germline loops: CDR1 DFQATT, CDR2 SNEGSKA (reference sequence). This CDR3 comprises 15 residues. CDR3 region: CSARDRTPRAYEQYF. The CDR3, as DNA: TGCAGTGCTAGAGACCGGACCCCGAGGGCCTACGAGCAGTACTTC.

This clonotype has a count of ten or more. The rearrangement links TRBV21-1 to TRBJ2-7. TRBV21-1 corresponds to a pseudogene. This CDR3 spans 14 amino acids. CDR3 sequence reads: CASSKVGTSYEQYF. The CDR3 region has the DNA TGTGCCAGCAGCAAAGTTGGCACCTCCTACGAGCAGTACTTC.

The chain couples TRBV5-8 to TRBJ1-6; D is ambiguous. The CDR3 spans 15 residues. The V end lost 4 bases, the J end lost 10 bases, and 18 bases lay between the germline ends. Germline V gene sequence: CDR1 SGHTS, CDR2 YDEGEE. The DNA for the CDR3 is TGTGCCAGCAGCGCCGTGGGAGGATTTAAGTCACCCCTCCACTTT. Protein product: CASSAVGGFKSPLHF.

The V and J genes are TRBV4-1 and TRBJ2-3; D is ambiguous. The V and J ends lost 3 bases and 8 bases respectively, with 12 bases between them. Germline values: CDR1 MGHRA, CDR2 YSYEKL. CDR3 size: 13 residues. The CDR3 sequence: CASSHIKTGTQYF. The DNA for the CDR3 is TGCGCCAGCAGCCACATTAAAACGGGTACGCAGTATTTT.

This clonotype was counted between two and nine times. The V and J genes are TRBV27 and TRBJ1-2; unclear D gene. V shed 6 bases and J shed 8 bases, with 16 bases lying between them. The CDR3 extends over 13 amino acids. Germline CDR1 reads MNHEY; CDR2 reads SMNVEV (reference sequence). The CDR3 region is CASSLRALGGYTF. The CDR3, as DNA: TGTGCCAGCAGCCTCCGGGCCTTGGGGGGCTACACCTTC.

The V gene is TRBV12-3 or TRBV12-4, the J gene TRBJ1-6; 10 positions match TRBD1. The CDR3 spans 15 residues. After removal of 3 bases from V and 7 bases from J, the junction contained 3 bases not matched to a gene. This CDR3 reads CASSFGTGENSPLHF. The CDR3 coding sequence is TGTGCCAGCAGTTTCGGGACAGGGGAAAATTCACCCCTCCACTTT.

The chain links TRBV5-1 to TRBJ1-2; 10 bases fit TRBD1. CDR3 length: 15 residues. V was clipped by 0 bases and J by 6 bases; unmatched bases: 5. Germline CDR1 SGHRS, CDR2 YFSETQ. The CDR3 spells CASSLALTGGDGYTF. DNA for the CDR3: TGCGCCAGCAGCTTGGCCTTGACAGGGGGCGATGGCTACACCTTC.

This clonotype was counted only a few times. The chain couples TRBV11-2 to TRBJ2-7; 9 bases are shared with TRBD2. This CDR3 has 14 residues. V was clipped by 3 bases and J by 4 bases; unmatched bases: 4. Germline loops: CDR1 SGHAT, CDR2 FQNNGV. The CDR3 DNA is TGTGCCAGCAGCTTCCCTAGCGGGAAGTACGAGCAGTACTTC. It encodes CASSFPSGKYEQYF.

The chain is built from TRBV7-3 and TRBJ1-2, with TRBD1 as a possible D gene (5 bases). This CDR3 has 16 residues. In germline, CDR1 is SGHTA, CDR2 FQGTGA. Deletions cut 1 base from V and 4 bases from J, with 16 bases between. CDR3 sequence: CASSLRGGVGSYGYTF. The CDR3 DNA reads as TGTGCCAGCAGCTTAAGGGGGGGGGTGGGAAGCTATGGCTACACCTTC.

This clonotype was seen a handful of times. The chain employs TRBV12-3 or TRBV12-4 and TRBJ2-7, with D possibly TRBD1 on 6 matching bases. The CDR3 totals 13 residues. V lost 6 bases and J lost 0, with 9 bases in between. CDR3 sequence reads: CASSPGVSYEQYF. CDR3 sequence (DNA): TGTGCCAGCAGCCCAGGGGTCTCCTACGAGCAGTACTTC.

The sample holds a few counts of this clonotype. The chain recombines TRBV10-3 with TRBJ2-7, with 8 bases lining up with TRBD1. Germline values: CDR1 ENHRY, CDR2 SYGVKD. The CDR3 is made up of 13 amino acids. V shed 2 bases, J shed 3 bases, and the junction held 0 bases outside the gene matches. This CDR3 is CAISETGGYEQYF. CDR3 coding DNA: TGTGCCATCAGTGAGACAGGGGGCTACGAGCAGTACTTC.